Each of the 20 T cell receptor beta chains below was sequenced from the same sample in a study of response to subunit inactivated influenza vaccine. TCRdb processed the RT-PCR reads anew with MiXCR; each CDR3 protein has one entry. This table has just under 550,000 distinct CDR3 sequences, around 25% appearing once. This sample also appeared in a second study, on T cells expressing NK-cell markers. That work contributes: 5'RACE template switching with UMIs produced the TCR beta cDNA.

The starting material was CD4+ T cells sorted from PBMCs, obtained approximately 13 days after vaccination. These receptors were taken from a man aged 45-60 years who received an inactivated influenza vaccine.

The rearrangement uses TRBV20-1 and TRBJ1-2; D is ambiguous. Germline V gene lookup returns CDR1 DFQATT and CDR2 SNEGSKA (reference sequence). The CDR3 has 11 amino acids. The germline V and J ends were trimmed by 4 bases and 4 bases, with 7 bases remaining between them. CDR3 loop: CSATGSYGYTF. CDR3 coding DNA: TGCAGTGCTACAGGAAGCTATGGCTACACCTTC.

This clonotype appeared a few times. The gene calls are TRBV6-1 and TRBJ2-3, with a possible D match to TRBD2 (6 bases). V shed 7 bases and J shed 0 bases, with 11 bases lying between them. Germline-derived CDR1 and CDR2 are MNHNS and SASEGT. The CDR3 has 14 residues. CDR3 amino acids: CASKSGLSTDTQYF. The CDR3 nucleotides are TGTGCCAGCAAGAGCGGGCTGAGCACAGATACGCAGTATTTT.

This clonotype was detected only a few times. The chain uses TRBV20-1 and TRBJ2-3; 9 bases map to TRBD1. The CDR3 runs 14 residues. The germline CDR1 and CDR2 sequences are DFQATT and SNEGSKA (reference sequence). Losses at the gene ends were 6 bases for V and 4 bases for J; bases not matched to a gene: 8. CDR3: CSAKDRGLADTQYF. The CDR3 DNA reads as TGCAGTGCAAAGGACAGGGGTTTGGCAGATACGCAGTATTTT.

This clonotype came up a few times. CDR3 region: CASSQMGQGKSYEQYF. The CDR3 DNA reads as TGCGCCAGCAGCCAAATGGGACAGGGGAAGTCGTACGAGCAGTACTTC. J is TRBJ2-7 and V is TRBV4-1; 10 nucleotides align to TRBD1. V was clipped by 2 bases and J by 4 bases; unmatched bases: 8. This CDR3 has 16 amino acids. CDR1 is MGHRA, CDR2 YSYEKL, per germline.

The genes are TRBV7-2 and TRBJ2-5; D is unclear. V lost 4 bases and J lost 1, with 13 bases in between. This CDR3 is built from 15 residues. Germline values: CDR1 SGHTA, CDR2 FQGNSA. CDR3 nucleotides: TGTGCCAGCAGCTCACAGCCAGACCGCCAAGAGACCCAGTACTTC. Its translation: CASSSQPDRQETQYF.

J is TRBJ2-1 and V is TRBV9; TRBD1 agrees at 8 bases. The J segment lost 5 bases and the V segment lost 3 bases, leaving 4 bases of the junction unmatched. The V gene's germline CDR1 is SGDLS and CDR2 YYNGEE. CDR3 length equals 14 residues. The chain's CDR3 is CASSGAGGHNEQFF. The CDR3 bases are TGTGCCAGCAGCGGGGCAGGGGGCCACAATGAGCAGTTCTTC.

This clonotype was seen repeatedly, ten times or more. The chain employs TRBV7-3 and TRBJ1-1; D gene ambiguous. The CDR3 spans 13 residues. V dropped 9 bases and J dropped 1 base, with 12 bases sitting between them. Germline V gene data show CDR1 as SGHTA and CDR2 as FQGTGA. CDR3 sequence reads: CASSSGRNTEAFF. For the CDR3, the DNA is TGTGCCAGTAGTTCGGGCAGGAACACTGAAGCTTTCTTT.

This clonotype was counted only a few times. V gene TRBV5-1 combines with J gene TRBJ2-3; perhaps TRBD1 as D (5 bases). The V end lost 5 bases, the J end lost 2 bases, and 12 bases lay between the germline ends. The germline gives CDR1 SGHRS, CDR2 YFSETQ. This CDR3 contains 14 residues. CDR3 protein: CASSRGRATDTQYF. Written as DNA, the CDR3 is TGCGCCAGCAGTCGCGGCAGGGCCACAGATACGCAGTATTTT. Supplemented by reference TRBV5-1 and TRBJ2-3, the full variable domain reads KAGVTQTPRYLIKTRGQQVTLSCSPISGHRSVSWYQQTPGQGLQFLFEYFSETQRNKGNFPGRFSGRQFSNSRSEMNVSTLELGDSALYLCASSRGRATDTQYFGPGTRLTVL.

The V gene is TRBV20-1, the J gene TRBJ2-3, with D perhaps TRBD1 (6 bases). Germline CDR1 is DFQATT and CDR2 is SNEGSKA (reference sequence). V was shortened by 4 bases and J by 2 bases, with 10 bases between the two germline ends. The CDR3 has 13 amino acids. The CDR3 spells CSAIGQNTDTQYF. The CDR3, as DNA: TGCAGTGCTATAGGACAGAACACAGATACGCAGTATTTT.

Concerning this clonotype: A junction end diverges from the germline sequence, so it may reflect a read error. The chain employs TRBV28 and TRBJ2-7; 10 bases map to TRBD1. The CDR3 consists of 16 residues. CDR1 and CDR2 (germline): MDHEN, SYDVKM. The CDR3 is CATSSPTGTGVYEQYF. The CDR3 nucleotides read TGTGCCACCAGTTCACCTACCGGGACAGGGGTATACGAGCAGTACTTC.

The V gene is TRBV6-1, the J gene TRBJ2-3, with 8 positions matching TRBD1. The CDR3 extends over 16 amino acids. Looked up from germline, CDR1 is MNHNS and CDR2 is SASEGT. J was trimmed by 7 bases and V by 4 bases; bases with no gene match: 13. Here the CDR3 DNA reads TGTGCCAGCAGTGCCAGGGGGCTCCTTCGTCTTTATACGCAGTATTTT. Translated, it gives CASSARGLLRLYTQYF.

This chain connects TRBV28 to TRBJ1-4, with unresolved D. Germline assignment: CDR1 MDHEN and CDR2 SYDVKM. Deletions cut 7 bases from V and 5 bases from J, with 17 bases between. The CDR3 runs to 15 residues. The DNA of the CDR3 is TGTGCCAGCAATCAACCGGGCCTCAGAAATGAAAAACTGTTTTTT. This translates into CASNQPGLRNEKLFF.

This clonotype was seen a few times. This chain uses TRBV27 with TRBJ1-1; weak D call: TRBD1 (5 bases). CDR1 and CDR2 (germline): MNHEY, SMNVEV (reference sequence). CDR3 length equals 15 residues. V was cut by 6 bases and J by 5 bases, with 19 bases left in between. CDR3 DNA: TGTGCCAGCAGCCCTACACGGGGCTGGGTGACTGAAGCTTTCTTT. Its translation: CASSPTRGWVTEAFF.

The chain joins TRBV12-3 or TRBV12-4 to TRBJ1-2; D is undetermined. Trimming took 6 bases from V and 5 from J, leaving 10 bases between them. This CDR3 contains 12 residues. CDR3 in DNA: TGTGCCAGCAGCGGACCGCTATATGGCTACACCTTC. The encoded protein is CASSGPLYGYTF.

The rearrangement joins TRBV7-3 to TRBJ2-6; possibly TRBD1 for D (5 bases). Germline CDR1 and CDR2: SGHTA and FQGTGA. The CDR3 covers 15 residues. Deletions cut 4 bases from V and 0 bases from J, with 7 bases between. Written as DNA, the CDR3 is TGTGCCAGCAGCTCCGACAGCTCTGGGGCCAACGTCCTGACTTTC. It codes for CASSSDSSGANVLTF.

The chain is built from TRBV29-1 and TRBJ1-2; the D is unclear. V was clipped by 4 bases and J by 6 bases, with 3 bases between them. This CDR3 has 9 amino acids. Germline assignment: CDR1 SQVTM and CDR2 ANQGSEA. This CDR3 reads CSVGDGYTF. In DNA form, the CDR3 reads TGCAGCGTTGGAGATGGCTACACCTTC. Full variable domain (rest looked up from reference TRBV29-1 and TRBJ1-2): SAVISQKPSRDICQRGTSLTIQCQVDSQVTMMFWYRQQPGQSLTLIATANQGSEATYESGFVIDKFPISRPNLTFSTLTVSNMSPEDSSIYLCSVGDGYTFGSGTRLTVV.

The V gene is TRBV10-3, the J gene TRBJ2-5, with D tentatively TRBD2 (6 bases). V was trimmed by 6 bases and J by 5 bases, leaving 16 bases between them. Per germline, CDR1 ENHRY and CDR2 SYGVKD. The CDR3 has 14 amino acids. Written as DNA, the CDR3 is TGTGCCATCAGCGGGGGACGCGACGGCGAGACCCAGTACTTC. It specifies CAISGGRDGETQYF.

This clonotype was recorded a few times. The chain links TRBV2 to TRBJ2-7; D unclear. Per germline, CDR1 SNHLY and CDR2 FYNNEI. This CDR3 has 13 amino acids. The V gene lost 5 bases and the J gene lost 0 bases, with 8 bases spanning the gap. The CDR3 region is CASSMDGSYEQYF. The CDR3 DNA follows: TGTGCCAGCAGTATGGACGGCTCCTACGAGCAGTACTTC. Filled out from reference TRBV2 and TRBJ2-7, the complete variable domain reads EPEVTQTPSHQVTQMGQEVILRCVPISNHLYFYWYRQILGQKVEFLVSFYNNEISEKSEIFDDQFSVERPDGSNFTLKIRSTKLEDSAMYFCASSMDGSYEQYFGPGTRLTVT.

The V call is TRBV30, the J call TRBJ1-5; 8 bases are a match to TRBD1. Losses at the gene ends were 6 bases for V and 2 bases for J; bases not matched to a gene: 6. Germline assignment: CDR1 GTSNPN and CDR2 SVGIG (reference sequence). This CDR3 contains 14 residues. CDR3 nucleotides: TGTGCCTGTACAGGGGGGGACGGCAATCAGCCCCAGCATTTT. This sequence encodes CACTGGDGNQPQHF.

There are many counts of this clonotype. The chain links TRBV29-1 to TRBJ2-7; D remains unclear. Germline lookup yields CDR1 SQVTM and CDR2 ANQGSEA. The CDR3 consists of 11 residues. The germline V and J ends were trimmed by 7 bases and 6 bases, with 13 bases remaining between them. The CDR3 nucleotides read TGCAGCGGAACGAACGCAGGCGAGCAGTACTTC. Translation gives CSGTNAGEQYF.